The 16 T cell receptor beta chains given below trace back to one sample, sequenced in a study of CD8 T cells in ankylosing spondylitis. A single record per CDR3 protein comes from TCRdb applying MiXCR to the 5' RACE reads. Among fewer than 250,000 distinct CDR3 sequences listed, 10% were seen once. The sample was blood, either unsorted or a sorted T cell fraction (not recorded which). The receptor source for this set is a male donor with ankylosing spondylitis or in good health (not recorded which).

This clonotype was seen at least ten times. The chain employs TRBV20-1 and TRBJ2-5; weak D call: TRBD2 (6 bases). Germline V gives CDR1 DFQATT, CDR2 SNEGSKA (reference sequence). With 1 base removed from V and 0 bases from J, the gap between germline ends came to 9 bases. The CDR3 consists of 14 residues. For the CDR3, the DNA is TGCAGTGCTAGAGCGGGAGCGTACCAAGAGACCCAGTACTTC. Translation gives CSARAGAYQETQYF.

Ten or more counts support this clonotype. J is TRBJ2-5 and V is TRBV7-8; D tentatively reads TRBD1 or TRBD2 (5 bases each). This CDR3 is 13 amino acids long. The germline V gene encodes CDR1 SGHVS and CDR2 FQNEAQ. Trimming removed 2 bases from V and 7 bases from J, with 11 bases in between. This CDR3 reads CASSLTGAGTQYF. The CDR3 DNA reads TGTGCCAGCAGCTTAACCGGGGCTGGGACCCAGTACTTC.

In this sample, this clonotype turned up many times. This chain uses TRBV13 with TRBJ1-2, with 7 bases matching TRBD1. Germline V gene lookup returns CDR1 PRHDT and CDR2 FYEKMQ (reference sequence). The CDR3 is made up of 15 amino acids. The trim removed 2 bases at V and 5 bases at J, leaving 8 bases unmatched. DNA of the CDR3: TGTGCCAGCAGCTTATCTGGGACAGCACTGTATGGCTACACCTTC. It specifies CASSLSGTALYGYTF.

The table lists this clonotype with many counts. The CDR3 loop reads CAWTGGLVGELFF. The CDR3 coding sequence is TGTGCCTGGACAGGGGGGCTGGTCGGGGAGCTGTTTTTT. The chain joins TRBV30 to TRBJ2-2; D possibly corresponds to TRBD1 (7 bases). The CDR3 is 13 amino acids. Trimming stripped 4 bases from V and 7 bases from J, with 13 bases between. Germline values: CDR1 GTSNPN, CDR2 SVGIG (reference sequence). The full variable domain, with the rest looked up from reference TRBV30 and TRBJ2-2, is SQTIHQWPATLVQPVGSPLSLECTVEGTSNPNLYWYRQAAGRGLQLLFYSVGIGQISSEVPQNLSASRPQDRQFILSSKKLLLSDSGFYLCAWTGGLVGELFFGEGSRLTVL.

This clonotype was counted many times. In DNA, the CDR3 is TGTGCCAGCAGCCAAGACCTACGGGCGGCCCCGGGGGGCTACACCTTC. The encoded protein is CASSQDLRAAPGGYTF. This sequence joins TRBV3-1 and TRBJ1-2; no clear D. The CDR3 spans 16 residues. CDR1 is LGHDT and CDR2 is YNNKEL in the germline V gene (reference sequence). The V end lost 0 bases, the J end lost 8 bases, and 19 bases lay between the germline ends.

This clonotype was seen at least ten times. This CDR3 reads CSARGTSGSQETQYF. In DNA form, the CDR3 reads TGCAGTGCTAGAGGGACTAGCGGGTCTCAAGAGACCCAGTACTTC. This sequence joins TRBV20-1 and TRBJ2-5, with 11 bases aligning to TRBD2. The CDR3 covers 15 residues. The junction had 3 bases not matched to a gene; V was cut back by 1 base and J by 2 bases. Per germline, CDR1 DFQATT and CDR2 SNEGSKA (reference sequence).

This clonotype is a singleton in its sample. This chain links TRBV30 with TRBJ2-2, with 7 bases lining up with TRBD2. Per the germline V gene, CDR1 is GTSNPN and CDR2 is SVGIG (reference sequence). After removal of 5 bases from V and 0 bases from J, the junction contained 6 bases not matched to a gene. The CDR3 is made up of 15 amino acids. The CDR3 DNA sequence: TGTGCCTGGTTCCGGGACTATACGAACACCGGGGAGCTGTTTTTT. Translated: CAWFRDYTNTGELFF.

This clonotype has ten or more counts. The CDR3 loop reads CASRLGLAGGDTQYF. CDR3 nucleotide sequence: TGCGCCAGCAGACTTGGACTAGCGGGGGGGGATACGCAGTATTTT. V usage is TRBV5-1 and J usage is TRBJ2-3; TRBD2 matches 15 bases. The CDR3 covers 15 residues. Per the germline V gene, CDR1 is SGHRS and CDR2 is YFSETQ. The J segment lost 6 bases and the V segment lost 5 bases, leaving 4 bases of the junction unmatched.

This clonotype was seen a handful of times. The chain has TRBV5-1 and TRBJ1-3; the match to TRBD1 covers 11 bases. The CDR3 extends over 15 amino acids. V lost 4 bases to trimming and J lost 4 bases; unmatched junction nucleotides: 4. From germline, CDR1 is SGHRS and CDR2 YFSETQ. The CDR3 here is CASSPGQGDGNTIYF. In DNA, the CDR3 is TGCGCCAGCAGCCCGGGACAGGGGGACGGAAACACCATATATTTT. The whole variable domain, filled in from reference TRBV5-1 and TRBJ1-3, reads KAGVTQTPRYLIKTRGQQVTLSCSPISGHRSVSWYQQTPGQGLQFLFEYFSETQRNKGNFPGRFSGRQFSNSRSEMNVSTLELGDSALYLCASSPGQGDGNTIYFGEGSWLTVV.

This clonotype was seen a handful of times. In nucleotides, the CDR3 is TGTGCCAGCAGTGAACTGGGGCCCGGGTCAGGCAATGAGCAGTTCTTC. It encodes CASSELGPGSGNEQFF. V usage is TRBV6-1 and J usage is TRBJ2-1; TRBD1 is a possible D gene (5 bases). Trimming shortened V by 2 bases and J by 6 bases, and 17 bases separated the two germline ends. This CDR3 is built from 16 residues. Germline V lookup: CDR1 MNHNS, CDR2 SASEGT.

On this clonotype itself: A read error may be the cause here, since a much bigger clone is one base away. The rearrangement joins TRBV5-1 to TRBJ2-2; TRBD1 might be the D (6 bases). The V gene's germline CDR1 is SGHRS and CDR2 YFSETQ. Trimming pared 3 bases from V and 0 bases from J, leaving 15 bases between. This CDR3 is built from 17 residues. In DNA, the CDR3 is TGCGCCAGCAGCTCGCCCCCACAGGGATCGAACACCGGGGAGCTGTTTTTT. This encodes CASSSPPQGSNTGELFF.

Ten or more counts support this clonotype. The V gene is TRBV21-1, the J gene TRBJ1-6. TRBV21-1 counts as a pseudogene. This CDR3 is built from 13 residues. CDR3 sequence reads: CASREGTNSPLHF. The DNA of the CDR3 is TGTGCCAGCAGGGAGGGAACTAATTCACCCCTCCACTTT.

CDR3 in amino acids: CASSVRQGYEQYF. The CDR3 nucleotides are TGTGCCAGCAGCGTAAGACAGGGTTACGAGCAGTACTTC. The chain combines TRBV7-2 with TRBJ2-7, with TRBD1 matching over 7 bases. J lost 4 bases, V lost 5 bases, and 5 bases had no gene match. CDR1 and CDR2 from the germline V gene are SGHTA and FQGNSA. The CDR3 spans 13 residues.

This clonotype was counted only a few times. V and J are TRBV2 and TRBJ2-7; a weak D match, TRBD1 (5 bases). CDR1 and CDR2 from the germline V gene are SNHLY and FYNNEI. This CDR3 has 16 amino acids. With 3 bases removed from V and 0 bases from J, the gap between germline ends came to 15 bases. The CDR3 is CASSEQGAVSSYEQYF. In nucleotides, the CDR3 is TGTGCCAGCAGTGAGCAAGGGGCAGTCAGCTCCTACGAGCAGTACTTC.

The CDR3 is CASSLVASGSLRDTQYF. As DNA, the CDR3 is TGTGCCAGCAGCTTAGTGGCTAGCGGGAGTTTGCGAGATACGCAGTATTTT. The chain uses TRBV11-2 and TRBJ2-3; 10 nucleotides align to TRBD2. The V gene end was trimmed by 1 base and the J gene end by 5 bases; junction bases not matched to a gene: 9. CDR1 is SGHAT, CDR2 FQNNGV, per germline. The CDR3 length is 17 residues.

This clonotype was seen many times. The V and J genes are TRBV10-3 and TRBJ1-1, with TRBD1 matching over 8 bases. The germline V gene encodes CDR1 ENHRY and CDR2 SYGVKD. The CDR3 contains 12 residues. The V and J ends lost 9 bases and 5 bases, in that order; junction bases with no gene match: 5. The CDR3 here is CAIKTGETEAFF. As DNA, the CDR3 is TGTGCCATTAAGACAGGGGAAACTGAAGCTTTCTTT.